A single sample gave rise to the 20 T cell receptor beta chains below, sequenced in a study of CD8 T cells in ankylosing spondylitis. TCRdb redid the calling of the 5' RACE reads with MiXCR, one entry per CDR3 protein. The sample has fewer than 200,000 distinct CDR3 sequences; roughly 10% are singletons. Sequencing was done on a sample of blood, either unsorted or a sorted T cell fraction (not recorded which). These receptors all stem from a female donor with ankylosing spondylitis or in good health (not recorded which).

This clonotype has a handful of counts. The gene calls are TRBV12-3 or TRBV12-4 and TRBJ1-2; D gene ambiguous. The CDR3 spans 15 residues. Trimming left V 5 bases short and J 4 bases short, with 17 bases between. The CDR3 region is CASSNAPPPSYGYTF. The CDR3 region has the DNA TGTGCCAGCAGTAATGCCCCTCCGCCAAGCTATGGCTACACCTTC.

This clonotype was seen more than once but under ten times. The CDR3 nucleotides are TGTGCCAGCAAGGCCCATCCAAGCAATCAGCCCCAGCATTTT. It is translated as CASKAHPSNQPQHF. The chain has TRBV6-1 and TRBJ1-5; D unclear. CDR3 size: 14 residues. Trimming cost V 7 bases and J 1 base, with 11 bases left between them. From germline, CDR1 is MNHNS and CDR2 SASEGT.

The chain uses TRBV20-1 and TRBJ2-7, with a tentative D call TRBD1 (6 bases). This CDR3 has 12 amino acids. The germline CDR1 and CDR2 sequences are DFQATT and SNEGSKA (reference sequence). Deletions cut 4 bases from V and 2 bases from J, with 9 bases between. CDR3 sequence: CSAISGAYEQYF. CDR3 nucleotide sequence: TGCAGTGCTATATCAGGGGCCTACGAGCAGTACTTC.

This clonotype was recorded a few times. The CDR3 DNA is TGTGCCAGCAGCCCCCTCCGGGGGGAGAACACTGAAGCTTTCTTT. It specifies CASSPLRGENTEAFF. This chain connects TRBV11-3 to TRBJ1-1; possible D gene TRBD1, 5 bases. This CDR3 spans 15 amino acids. Germline assignment: CDR1 SGHNT and CDR2 YENEEA. Trimming removed 5 bases at V and 1 base at J, with 14 bases between.

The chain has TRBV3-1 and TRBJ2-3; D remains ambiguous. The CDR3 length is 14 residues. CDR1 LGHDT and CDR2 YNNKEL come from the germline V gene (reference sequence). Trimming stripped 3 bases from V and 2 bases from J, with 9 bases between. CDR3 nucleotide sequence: TGTGCCAGCAGCCACACGCTCTACACAGATACGCAGTATTTT. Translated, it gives CASSHTLYTDTQYF.

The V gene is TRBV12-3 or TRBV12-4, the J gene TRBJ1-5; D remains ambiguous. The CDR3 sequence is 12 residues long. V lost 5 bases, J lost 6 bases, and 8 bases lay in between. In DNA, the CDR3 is TGTGCCAGCAGTGCCGGAAGTCAGCCCCAGCATTTT. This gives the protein CASSAGSQPQHF.

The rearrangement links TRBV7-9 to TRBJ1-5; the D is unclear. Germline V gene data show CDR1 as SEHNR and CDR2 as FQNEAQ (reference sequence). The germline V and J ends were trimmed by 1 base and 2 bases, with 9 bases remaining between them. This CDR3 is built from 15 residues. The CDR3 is CASSLGGRGNQPQHF. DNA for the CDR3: TGTGCCAGCAGCTTAGGAGGAAGGGGCAATCAGCCCCAGCATTTT.

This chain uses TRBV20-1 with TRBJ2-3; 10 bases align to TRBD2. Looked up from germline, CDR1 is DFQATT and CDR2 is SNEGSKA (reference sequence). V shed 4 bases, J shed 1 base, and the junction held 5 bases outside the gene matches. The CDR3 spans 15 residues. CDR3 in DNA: TGCAGTGCTACCTCTAGCGGGAGACGCACAGATACGCAGTATTTT. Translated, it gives CSATSSGRRTDTQYF.

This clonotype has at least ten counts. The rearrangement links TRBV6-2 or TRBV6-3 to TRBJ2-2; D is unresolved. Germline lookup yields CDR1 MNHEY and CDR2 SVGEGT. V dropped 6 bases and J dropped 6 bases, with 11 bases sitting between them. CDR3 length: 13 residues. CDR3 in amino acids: CASSFPVAGELFF. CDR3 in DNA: TGTGCCAGCAGCTTCCCTGTGGCCGGGGAGCTGTTTTTT.

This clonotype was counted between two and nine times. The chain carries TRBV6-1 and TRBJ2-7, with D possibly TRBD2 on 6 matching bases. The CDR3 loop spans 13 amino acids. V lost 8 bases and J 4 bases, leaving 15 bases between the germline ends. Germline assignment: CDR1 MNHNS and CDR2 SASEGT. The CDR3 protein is CASALGGKYEQYF. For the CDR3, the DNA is TGTGCCAGCGCCCTCGGGGGAAAGTACGAGCAGTACTTC.

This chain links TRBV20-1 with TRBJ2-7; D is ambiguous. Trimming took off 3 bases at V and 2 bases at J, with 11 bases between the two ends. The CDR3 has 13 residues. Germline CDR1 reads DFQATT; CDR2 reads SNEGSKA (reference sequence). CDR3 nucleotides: TGCAGTGCTAGTTCCGGGCCAGCCTACGAGCAGTACTTC. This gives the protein CSASSGPAYEQYF.

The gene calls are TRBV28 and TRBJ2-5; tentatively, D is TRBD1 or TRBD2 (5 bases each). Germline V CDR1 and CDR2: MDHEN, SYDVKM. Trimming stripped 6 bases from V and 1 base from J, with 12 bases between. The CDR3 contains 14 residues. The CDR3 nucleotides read TGTGCCAGCAGCCAACGGGGCCTCCAAGAGACCCAGTACTTC. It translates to CASSQRGLQETQYF.

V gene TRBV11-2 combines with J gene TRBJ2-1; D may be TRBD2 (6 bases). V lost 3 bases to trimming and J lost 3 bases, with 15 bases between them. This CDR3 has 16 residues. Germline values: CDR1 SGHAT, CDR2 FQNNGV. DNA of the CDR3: TGTGCCAGCAGCTTCGGACCTAGCGAAAACTACAATGAGCAGTTCTTC. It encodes CASSFGPSENYNEQFF.

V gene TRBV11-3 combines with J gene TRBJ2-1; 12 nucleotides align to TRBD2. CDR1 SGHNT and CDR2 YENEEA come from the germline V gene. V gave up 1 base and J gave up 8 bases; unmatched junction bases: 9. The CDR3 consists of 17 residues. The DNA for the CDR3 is TGTGCCAGCAGCTTAGGGGGCTCTAGCGGGAGGGCCGATGAGCAGTTCTTC. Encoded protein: CASSLGGSSGRADEQFF.

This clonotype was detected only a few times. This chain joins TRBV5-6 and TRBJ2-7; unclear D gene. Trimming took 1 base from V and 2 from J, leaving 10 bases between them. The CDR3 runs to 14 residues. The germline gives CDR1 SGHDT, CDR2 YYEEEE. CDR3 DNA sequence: TGTGCCAGCAGCTTGTCTGGCAGGCCCTACGAGCAGTACTTC. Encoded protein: CASSLSGRPYEQYF.

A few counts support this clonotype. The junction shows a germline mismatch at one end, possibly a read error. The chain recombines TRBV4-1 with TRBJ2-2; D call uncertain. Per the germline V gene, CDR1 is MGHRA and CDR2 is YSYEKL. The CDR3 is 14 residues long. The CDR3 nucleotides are TGCGCCAGCAGCCAAGAGGAGAACGCCGGGGAGCTGTTTTTT. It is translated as CASSQEENAGELFF.

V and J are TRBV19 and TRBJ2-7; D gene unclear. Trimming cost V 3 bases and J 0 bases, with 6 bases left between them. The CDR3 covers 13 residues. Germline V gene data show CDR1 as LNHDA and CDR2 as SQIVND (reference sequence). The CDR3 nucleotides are TGTGCCAGTAGTATGGGTATCTCCTACGAGCAGTACTTC. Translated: CASSMGISYEQYF.

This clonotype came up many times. The chain's CDR3 is CASRPGTGTQPQHF. CDR3 coding DNA: TGTGCCAGCAGACCCGGGACAGGGACCCAGCCCCAGCATTTT. The chain is built from TRBV27 and TRBJ1-5; 9 nucleotides align to TRBD1. Germline lookup yields CDR1 MNHEY and CDR2 SMNVEV (reference sequence). J was trimmed by 7 bases and V by 6 bases; bases with no gene match: 7. The CDR3 covers 14 residues.

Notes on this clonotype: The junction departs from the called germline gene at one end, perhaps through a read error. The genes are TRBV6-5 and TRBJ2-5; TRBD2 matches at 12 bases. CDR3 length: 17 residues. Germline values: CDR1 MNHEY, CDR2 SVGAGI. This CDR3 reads CASSYLGASGRGETQYF. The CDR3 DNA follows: TGTGCCAGCAGCTACTTAGGGGCTAGCGGGAGGGGAGAGACCCAGTACTTC.

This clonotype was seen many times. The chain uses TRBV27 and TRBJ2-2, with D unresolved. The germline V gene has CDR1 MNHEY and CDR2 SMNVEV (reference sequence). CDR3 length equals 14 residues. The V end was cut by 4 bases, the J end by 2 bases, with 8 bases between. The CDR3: CASSYNTNTGELFF. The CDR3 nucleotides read TGTGCCAGCAGTTATAACACAAACACCGGGGAGCTGTTTTTT.